The present T cell receptor beta chain was sequenced within a study of T-cell reconstitution after alpha-beta-depleted transplantation in children. Unique molecular identifiers were used to barcode this TCRbeta library. TCRdb itself ran the PCR reads through MiXCR, one entry per CDR3 protein. This table holds about 460,000 distinct CDR3 sequences, around an eighth found once. The length of the CDR3 is 17 residues. V was shortened by 5 bases and J by 1 base, with 21 bases between the two germline ends. This sample comprised PBMCs from the stem cell graft donor, obtained from the stem cell graft. This clonotype originated in a human donor who donated a stem cell graft to a child with combined immunodeficiency. The gene calls are TRBV12-3 or TRBV12-4 and TRBJ2-7; D unclear. The CDR3 nucleotides read TGTGCCAGCAGTCGACGACCCTGGGGTGCGGCGTCCTACGAGCAGTACTTC. Amino acids: CASSRRPWGAASYEQYF.